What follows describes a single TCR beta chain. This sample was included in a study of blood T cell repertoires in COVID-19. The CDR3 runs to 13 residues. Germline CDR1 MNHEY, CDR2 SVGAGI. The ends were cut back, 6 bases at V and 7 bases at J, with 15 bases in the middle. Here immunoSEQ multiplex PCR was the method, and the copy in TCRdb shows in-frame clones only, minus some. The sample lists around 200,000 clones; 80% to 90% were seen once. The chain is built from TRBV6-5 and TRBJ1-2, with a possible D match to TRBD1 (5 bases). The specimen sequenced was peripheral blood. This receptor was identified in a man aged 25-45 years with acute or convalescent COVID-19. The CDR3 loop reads CASRDTFLGGYTF. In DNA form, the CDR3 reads TGTGCCAGCAGGGACACCTTCCTAGGTGGCTACACCTTC.